This T cell receptor (beta chain) was captured by sequencing in a study of T cells expressing NK-cell markers. Study overall: It was sorted CD3+CD56-NKG2C+, CD3+CD56+NKG2C- and CD3+CD56+NKG2C+ T cells that provided the TCR beta repertoires. Points from the study as a whole: Of the CD8+ T cell pool in 5 to 7 donors, roughly 1.0-8% was accounted for by dominant NKG2C+ clonotypes.

TCRdb re-called the 5' RACE reads; every CDR3 protein appears as one record, without DNA. The sample has almost 450,000 distinct CDR3 sequences; the top ten hold more than 7%. On this clonotype: Antigen unknown.

The CDR3 has 14 residues. The germline gives CDR1 LGHDT, CDR2 YNNKEL (reference sequence). Sample: blood T cells: a sorted CD56 or NKG2C T cell subset, CD4+ or CD8+ T cells, or bulk PBMC T cells (not recorded which). The chain has TRBV3-1 and TRBJ1-2; there is no DNA to check the TCRdb D call of TRBD1. The clonotype originates from a woman between 18 and 70 years old in good health. CDR3: CASSQRDGNYGYTF.